These 14 T cell receptor beta chains were sequenced from one sample in a study of T cell responses to AZD1222 COVID-19 vaccine. Measured with immunoSEQ multiplex PCR; TCRdb has only the in-frame clones, and not every one. The sample has 90,000 to 150,000 clones, around 87% seen once. Sequenced here: peripheral blood, sampled on day 0 of AZD1222 vaccination. These TCRs come from an adult in good health.

The V call is TRBV19, the J call TRBJ2-3; tentative D call: TRBD1 (6 bases). There are 15 residues in the CDR3. Trimming took 1 base from V and 2 from J, leaving 10 bases between them. Germline V gene lookup returns CDR1 LNHDA and CDR2 SQIVND (reference sequence). In DNA, the CDR3 is TGTGCCAGTAGTATAGGGACAGTCTCCACAGATACGCAGTATTTT. This codes for CASSIGTVSTDTQYF.

This clone was seen just once. The chain employs TRBV5-8 and TRBJ2-1, with D perhaps matching TRBD2 (6 bases). V was cut by 6 bases and J by 8 bases, with 21 bases left in between. CDR3 size: 15 residues. In germline, CDR1 is SGHTS, CDR2 YDEGEE. The CDR3 region is CASTLGLAIGDEQFF. Written as DNA, the CDR3 is TGTGCCAGCACCCTGGGACTGGCAATAGGCGATGAGCAGTTCTTC.

V and J are TRBV5-1 and TRBJ1-2; D gene ambiguous. V lost 3 bases to trimming and J lost 8 bases, with 17 bases between them. Per the germline V gene, CDR1 is SGHRS and CDR2 is YFSETQ. The CDR3 consists of 14 residues. DNA of the CDR3: TGCGCCAGCAGCTCAGAAGGGCTGGCCGGAGGCTACACCTTC. This gives the protein CASSSEGLAGGYTF.

This clone turned up a few times. The V gene is TRBV24-1, the J gene TRBJ2-1, with 7 bases that match TRBD1. This CDR3 has 15 amino acids. J gave up 6 bases and V 2 bases, and 6 bases lay outside the gene matches. Germline V CDR1 and CDR2: KGHDR, SFDVKD. CDR3 residues: CATSDSYRQGNEQFF. The CDR3 nucleotides are TGTGCCACCAGTGATTCCTATCGACAGGGCAATGAGCAGTTCTTC.

J is TRBJ1-3 and V is TRBV12-3 or TRBV12-4; 7 bases fit TRBD1. This CDR3 region has 13 residues. V dropped 5 bases and J dropped 9; count of bases not matched to a gene: 7. CDR3 amino acids: CASSRTRQGTIYF. The CDR3 coding sequence is TGTGCCAGCAGTCGAACACGACAGGGCACCATATATTTT.

The chain has TRBV6-2 or TRBV6-3 and TRBJ2-7; TRBD1 aligns across 8 bases. Germline assignment: CDR1 MNHEY and CDR2 SVGEGT. J lost 3 bases, V lost 2 bases, and 6 bases had no gene match. The CDR3 sequence is 15 residues long. CDR3 loop: CASSYPRTGNYEQYF. The CDR3 region has the DNA TGTGCCAGCAGTTACCCGAGGACAGGGAACTACGAGCAGTACTTC.

The rearrangement links TRBV4-1 to TRBJ2-7; 13 nucleotides match TRBD2. Germline-derived CDR1 and CDR2 are MGHRA and YSYEKL. The CDR3 contains 15 residues. The ends lost 1 base at V and 5 bases at J; junction bases unmatched: 2. The CDR3 here is CASSQVGLAGDEQYF. DNA of the CDR3: TGCGCCAGCAGCCAAGTCGGACTAGCGGGAGACGAGCAGTACTTC.

In nucleotides, the CDR3 is TGTGCCAGCAGCTTAGTAGACTCACCACAAGAGACCCAGTACTTC. Its translation: CASSLVDSPQETQYF. The chain couples TRBV7-6 to TRBJ2-5; D unresolved. The germline V and J ends were trimmed by 1 base and 2 bases, with 11 bases remaining between them. Germline V gene lookup returns CDR1 SGHVS and CDR2 FNYEAQ. There are 15 residues in the CDR3.

The chain employs TRBV2 and TRBJ1-4; D not certain. From germline, CDR1 is SNHLY and CDR2 FYNNEI. V was clipped by 7 bases and J by 8 bases, with 8 bases between them. This CDR3 has 11 amino acids. CDR3 loop: CASTEREKLFF. As DNA, the CDR3 is TGTGCCAGCACCGAACGCGAAAAACTGTTTTTT.

This chain links TRBV19 with TRBJ1-1, with D tentatively TRBD1 (5 bases). This CDR3 has 15 amino acids. Trimming took off 7 bases at V and 2 bases at J, with 17 bases between the two ends. Germline CDR1 LNHDA, CDR2 SQIVND (reference sequence). The CDR3 DNA reads TGTGCCAGTATTATTACCGGGACGGGAAACACTGAAGCTTTCTTT. Translation gives CASIITGTGNTEAFF.

The V call is TRBV28, the J call TRBJ1-6, with D hard to call. Germline V CDR1 and CDR2: MDHEN, SYDVKM. V was clipped by 2 bases and J by 9 bases, with 11 bases between them. CDR3 length: 14 residues. The CDR3, as DNA: TGTGCCAGCAGTTTAAGCGGCTCGAGTTCACCCCTCCACTTT. Its protein is CASSLSGSSSPLHF.

The rearrangement uses TRBV10-1 and TRBJ2-5, with D possibly being TRBD1 (5 bases). The ends were cut back, 6 bases at V and 1 base at J, with 9 bases in the middle. The CDR3 is 13 residues long. Germline CDR1 reads WNHNN; CDR2 reads SYGVQD (reference sequence). The CDR3 DNA is TGCGCCAGCAGAGACAGAATCCAAGAGACCCAGTACTTC. It encodes CASRDRIQETQYF.

The chain links TRBV19 to TRBJ2-1; D assignment may be TRBD1 or TRBD2 (6 bases each). This CDR3 spans 16 amino acids. The germline V and J ends were trimmed by 5 bases and 7 bases, with 21 bases remaining between them. Germline values: CDR1 LNHDA, CDR2 SQIVND (reference sequence). In DNA, the CDR3 is TGTGCCAGTAGTGTACCCCCACGGGGGCCGACAAATGAGCAGTTCTTC. This sequence encodes CASSVPPRGPTNEQFF.

The V gene is TRBV3-1 (or the pseudogene TRBV3-2), the J gene TRBJ1-1; perhaps TRBD1 as D (6 bases). Germline V gene sequence: CDR1 LGHDT, CDR2 YNNKEL (reference sequence). There are 14 residues in the CDR3. Trimming removed 4 bases from V and 1 base from J, with 10 bases in between. The CDR3, as DNA: TGTGCCAGCAGCCCCCTAGGGGGGAACACTGAAGCTTTCTTT. Its protein is CASSPLGGNTEAFF.